The following is a T cell receptor beta chain sequence with its context. What it recognizes is unknown. The method was immunoSEQ multiplex PCR; TCRdb's version includes in-frame clones alone and lacks a portion of them. The sample consists of 25,000 to 35,000 clones, around 92% of them appearing once. The time point was: new active TB diagnosis, blood taken before or within 7 days of starting treatment. The data derive from a study of T cells in tuberculosis. This CDR3 is 14 amino acids long. Trimming took off 4 bases at V and 4 bases at J, with 13 bases between the two ends. Germline V gives CDR1 KGHSH, CDR2 LQKENI. Study-level findings and limits: GMM-specific TCRs were nearer to active tuberculosis alpha repertoires, suggesting expansion.

This TCR came from an adult with tuberculosis. Some clones in this sample may be carry-over from other donors' samples. Sequenced here: PBMCs, sampled at tuberculosis diagnosis. The J gene is TRBJ1-2, the V gene TRBV18, with D maybe TRBD1 (5 bases). The CDR3 sequence: CASSRSQEIYGYTF. The CDR3 region has the DNA TGTGCCAGCTCACGATCACAGGAGATCTATGGCTACACCTTC.